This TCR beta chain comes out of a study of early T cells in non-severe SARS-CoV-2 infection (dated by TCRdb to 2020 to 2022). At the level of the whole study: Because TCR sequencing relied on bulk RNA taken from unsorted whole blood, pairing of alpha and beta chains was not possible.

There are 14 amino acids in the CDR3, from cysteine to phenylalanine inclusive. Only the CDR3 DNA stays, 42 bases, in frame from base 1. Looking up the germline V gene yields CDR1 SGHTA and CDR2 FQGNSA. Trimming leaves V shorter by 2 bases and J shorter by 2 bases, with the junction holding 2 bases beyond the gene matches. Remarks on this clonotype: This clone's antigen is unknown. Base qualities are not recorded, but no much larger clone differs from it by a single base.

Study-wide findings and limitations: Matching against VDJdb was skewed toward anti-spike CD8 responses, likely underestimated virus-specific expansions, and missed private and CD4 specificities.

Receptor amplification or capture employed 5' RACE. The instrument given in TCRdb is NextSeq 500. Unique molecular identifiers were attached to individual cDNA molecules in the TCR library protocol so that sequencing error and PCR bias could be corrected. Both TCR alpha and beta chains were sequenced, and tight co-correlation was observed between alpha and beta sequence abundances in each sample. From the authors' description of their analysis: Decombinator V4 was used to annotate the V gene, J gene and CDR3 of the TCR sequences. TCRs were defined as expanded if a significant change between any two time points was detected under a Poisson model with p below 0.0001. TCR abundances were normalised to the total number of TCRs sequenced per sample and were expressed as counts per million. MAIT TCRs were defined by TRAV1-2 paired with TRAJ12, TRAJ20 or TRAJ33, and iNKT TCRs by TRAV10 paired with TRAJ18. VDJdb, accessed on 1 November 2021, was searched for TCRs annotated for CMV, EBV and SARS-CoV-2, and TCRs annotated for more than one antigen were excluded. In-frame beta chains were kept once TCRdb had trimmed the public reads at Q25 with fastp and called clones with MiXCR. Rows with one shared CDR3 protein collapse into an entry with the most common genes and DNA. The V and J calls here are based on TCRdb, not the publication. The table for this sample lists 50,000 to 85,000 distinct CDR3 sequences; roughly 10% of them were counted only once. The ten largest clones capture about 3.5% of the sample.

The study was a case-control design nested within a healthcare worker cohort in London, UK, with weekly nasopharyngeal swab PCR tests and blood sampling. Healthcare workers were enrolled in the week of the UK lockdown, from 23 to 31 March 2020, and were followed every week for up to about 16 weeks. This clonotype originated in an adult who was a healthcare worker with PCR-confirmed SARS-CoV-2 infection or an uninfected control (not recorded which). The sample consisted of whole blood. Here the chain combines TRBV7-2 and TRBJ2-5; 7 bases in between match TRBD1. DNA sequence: TGTGCCAGCAGCTTAAGGGGGCAACAAGAGACCCAGTACTTC. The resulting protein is CASSLRGQQETQYF.